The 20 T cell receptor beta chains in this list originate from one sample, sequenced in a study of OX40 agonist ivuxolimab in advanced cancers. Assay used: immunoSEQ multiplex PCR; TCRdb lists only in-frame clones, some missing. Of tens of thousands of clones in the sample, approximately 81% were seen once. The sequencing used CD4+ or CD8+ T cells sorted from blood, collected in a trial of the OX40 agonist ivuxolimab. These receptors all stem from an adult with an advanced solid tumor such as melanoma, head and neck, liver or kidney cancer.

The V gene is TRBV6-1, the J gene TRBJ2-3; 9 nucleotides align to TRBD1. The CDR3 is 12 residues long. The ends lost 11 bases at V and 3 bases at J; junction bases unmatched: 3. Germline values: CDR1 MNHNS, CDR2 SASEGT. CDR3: CAAGQGTDTQYF. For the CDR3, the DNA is TGTGCCGCGGGACAGGGTACAGATACGCAGTATTTT.

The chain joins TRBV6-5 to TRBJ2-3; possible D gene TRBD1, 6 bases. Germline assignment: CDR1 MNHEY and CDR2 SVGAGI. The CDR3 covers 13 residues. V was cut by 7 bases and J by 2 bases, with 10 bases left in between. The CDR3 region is CASTQGHTDTQYF. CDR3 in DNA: TGTGCCAGCACCCAGGGGCACACAGATACGCAGTATTTT.

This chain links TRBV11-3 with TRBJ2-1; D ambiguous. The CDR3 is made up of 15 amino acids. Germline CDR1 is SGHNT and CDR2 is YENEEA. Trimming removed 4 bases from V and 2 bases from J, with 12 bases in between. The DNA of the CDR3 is TGTGCCAGCAGCTCCCATTGGCGGACCTACAATGAGCAGTTCTTC. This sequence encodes CASSSHWRTYNEQFF. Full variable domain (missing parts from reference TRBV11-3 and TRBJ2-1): EAGVVQSPRYKIIEKKQPVAFWCNPISGHNTLYWYLQNLGQGPELLIRYENEEAVDDSQLPKDRFSAERLKGVDSTLKIQPAELGDSAVYLCASSSHWRTYNEQFFGPGTRLTVL.

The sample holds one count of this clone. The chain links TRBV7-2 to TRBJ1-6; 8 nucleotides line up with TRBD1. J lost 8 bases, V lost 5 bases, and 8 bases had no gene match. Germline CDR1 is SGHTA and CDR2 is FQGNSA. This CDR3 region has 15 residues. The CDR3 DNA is TGTGCCAGCAGCCCTTATCAGGACAGGGATTCACCCCTCCACTTT. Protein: CASSPYQDRDSPLHF.

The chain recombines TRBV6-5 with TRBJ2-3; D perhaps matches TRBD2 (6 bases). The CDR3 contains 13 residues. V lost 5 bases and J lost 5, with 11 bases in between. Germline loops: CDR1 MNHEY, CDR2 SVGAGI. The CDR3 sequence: CASSRDFKDTQYF. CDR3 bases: TGTGCCAGCAGTAGGGACTTTAAAGATACGCAGTATTTT.

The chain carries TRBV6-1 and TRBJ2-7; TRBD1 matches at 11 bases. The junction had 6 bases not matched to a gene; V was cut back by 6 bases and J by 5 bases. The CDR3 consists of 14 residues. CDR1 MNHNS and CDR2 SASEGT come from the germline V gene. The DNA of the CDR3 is TGTGCCAGCAGGCGACCGGGACAGGGGGACGAGCAGTACTTC. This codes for CASRRPGQGDEQYF.

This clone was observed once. The CDR3: CASSPGTGINEQFF. The DNA of the CDR3 is TGTGCCAGCAGTCCCGGGACAGGAATAAACGAGCAGTTCTTC. The chain combines TRBV6-4 with TRBJ2-1; 8 bases align to TRBD1. Germline CDR1 MRHNA, CDR2 SNTAGT. The CDR3 covers 14 residues. V dropped 5 bases and J dropped 10; count of bases not matched to a gene: 10.

The CDR3 is CASKTGTSGSIQFF. CDR3 coding DNA: TGTGCCAGTAAAACGGGGACTAGCGGGAGTATCCAGTTCTTC. This chain links TRBV19 with TRBJ2-1, with 14 nucleotides matching TRBD2. Losses at the gene ends were 7 bases for V and 13 bases for J; bases not matched to a gene: 9. Germline V gene sequence: CDR1 LNHDA, CDR2 SQIVND (reference sequence). The CDR3 extends over 14 amino acids. Drawing the rest from reference TRBV19 and TRBJ2-1, the complete variable domain is DGGITQSPKYLFRKEGQNVTLSCEQNLNHDAMYWYRQDPGQGLRLIYYSQIVNDFQKGDIAEGYSVSREKKESFPLTVTSAQKNPTAFYLCASKTGTSGSIQFFGPGTRLTVL.

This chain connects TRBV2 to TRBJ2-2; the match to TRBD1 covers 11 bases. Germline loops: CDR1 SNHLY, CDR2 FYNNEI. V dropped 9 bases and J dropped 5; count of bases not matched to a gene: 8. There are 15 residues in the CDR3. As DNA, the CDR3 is TGTGCCAGTGAGACCGGGACAGGGGGAACCGGGGAGCTGTTTTTT. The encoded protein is CASETGTGGTGELFF.

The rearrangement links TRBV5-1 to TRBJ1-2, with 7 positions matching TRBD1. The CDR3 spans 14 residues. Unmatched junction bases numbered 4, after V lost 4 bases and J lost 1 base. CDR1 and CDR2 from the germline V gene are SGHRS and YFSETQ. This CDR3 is CASSVGTDNYGYTF. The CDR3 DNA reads TGCGCCAGCAGCGTAGGGACAGATAACTATGGCTACACCTTC.

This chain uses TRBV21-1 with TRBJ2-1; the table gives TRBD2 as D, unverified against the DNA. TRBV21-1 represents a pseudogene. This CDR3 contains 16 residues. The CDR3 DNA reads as TGTGCCAGCAGCTTGGGGGAGGAAGGACCGGTCTCCGAGCAGTTCTTC. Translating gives CASSLGEEGPVSEQFF.

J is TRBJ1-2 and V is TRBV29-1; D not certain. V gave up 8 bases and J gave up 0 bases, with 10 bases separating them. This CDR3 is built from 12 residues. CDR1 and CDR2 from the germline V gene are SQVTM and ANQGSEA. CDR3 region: CSIRSANYGYTF. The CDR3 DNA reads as TGCAGCATAAGGTCAGCTAACTATGGCTACACCTTC. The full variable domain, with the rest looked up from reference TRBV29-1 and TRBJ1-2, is SAVISQKPSRDICQRGTSLTIQCQVDSQVTMMFWYRQQPGQSLTLIATANQGSEATYESGFVIDKFPISRPNLTFSTLTVSNMSPEDSSIYLCSIRSANYGYTFGSGTRLTVV.

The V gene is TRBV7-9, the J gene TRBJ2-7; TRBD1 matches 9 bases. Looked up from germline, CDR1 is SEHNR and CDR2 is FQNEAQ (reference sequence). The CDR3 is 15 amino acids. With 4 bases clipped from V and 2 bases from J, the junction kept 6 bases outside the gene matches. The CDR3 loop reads CASSSPGQGTYEQYF. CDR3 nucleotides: TGTGCCAGCAGCTCCCCGGGACAGGGAACCTACGAGCAGTACTTC.

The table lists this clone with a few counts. The CDR3 coding sequence is TGTGCCAGTGCCCTGGGGGGGGTTGGCAATCAGCCCCAGCATTTT. The encoded protein is CASALGGVGNQPQHF. V and J are TRBV19 and TRBJ1-5; possible D gene TRBD1, 5 bases. V lost 8 bases and J lost 2, with 16 bases in between. The CDR3 sequence is 15 residues long. Germline V gene sequence: CDR1 LNHDA, CDR2 SQIVND (reference sequence).

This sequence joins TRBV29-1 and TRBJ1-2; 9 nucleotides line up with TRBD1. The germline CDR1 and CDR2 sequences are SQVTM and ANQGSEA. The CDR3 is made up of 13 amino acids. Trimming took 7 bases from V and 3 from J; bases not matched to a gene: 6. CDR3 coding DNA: TGCAGCGACTCGGACAGGGGTGACTATGGCTACACCTTC. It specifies CSDSDRGDYGYTF.

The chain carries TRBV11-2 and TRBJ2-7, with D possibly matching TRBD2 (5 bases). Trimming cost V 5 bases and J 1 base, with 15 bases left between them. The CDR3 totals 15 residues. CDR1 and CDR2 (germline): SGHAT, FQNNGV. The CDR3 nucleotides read TGTGCCAGCAGCCAAGGACCACTAGGGTCCTACGAGCAGTACTTC. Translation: CASSQGPLGSYEQYF.

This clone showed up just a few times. The CDR3 loop is CASSPRSGGRDEQFF. The CDR3 coding sequence is TGTGCCAGCTCACCACGGTCAGGGGGCCGGGATGAGCAGTTCTTC. The chain has TRBV18 and TRBJ2-1; 8 bases are a match to TRBD1. The CDR3 runs 15 residues. In germline, CDR1 is KGHSH, CDR2 LQKENI. J lost 8 bases, V lost 1 base, and 7 bases had no gene match.

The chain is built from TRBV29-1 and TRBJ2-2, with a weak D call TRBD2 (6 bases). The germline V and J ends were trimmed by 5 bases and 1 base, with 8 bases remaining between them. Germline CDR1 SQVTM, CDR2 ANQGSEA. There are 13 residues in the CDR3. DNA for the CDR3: TGCAGCGTTTCGCGGGGGAACACCGGGGAGCTGTTTTTT. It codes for CSVSRGNTGELFF.

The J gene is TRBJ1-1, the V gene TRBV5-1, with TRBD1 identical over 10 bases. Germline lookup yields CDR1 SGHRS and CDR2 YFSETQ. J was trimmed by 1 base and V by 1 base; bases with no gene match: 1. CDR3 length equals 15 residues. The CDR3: CASSLWTGGNTEAFF. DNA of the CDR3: TGCGCCAGCAGCTTGTGGACAGGGGGGAACACTGAAGCTTTCTTT.

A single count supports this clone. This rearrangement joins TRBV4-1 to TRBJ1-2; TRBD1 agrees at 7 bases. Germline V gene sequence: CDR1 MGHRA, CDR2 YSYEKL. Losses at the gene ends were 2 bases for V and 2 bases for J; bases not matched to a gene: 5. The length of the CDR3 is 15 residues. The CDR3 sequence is CASSQPQGGNYGYTF. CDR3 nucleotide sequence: TGCGCCAGCAGCCAACCCCAGGGGGGGAACTATGGCTACACCTTC.